This T cell receptor beta chain was identified in a study of blood T cells in healthy people across ages (dated by TCRdb to the mid-2010s). For the study in its entirety: In model experiments, template switching captured about one uniquely barcoded TCR beta cDNA molecule for every two T cells. Using deep sequencing normalized with unique cDNA molecular identifiers, the study measured how TCR beta repertoire diversity changes with age. The donors were divided into four age groups: young (average about 15 years), middle-aged (around 37), aged (approximately 62) and long-lived (about 80). The study analyzed two additional independent replicas of 1 million unique cDNA reads from the same blood draw for two donors, one aged 18 to 30 and one aged 80 or older.

Broader findings and caveats from the paper: Compared with the aged group, more naive CD4+ T cells, fewer expanded clones and increased TCR diversity were shown by the long-lived group, suggesting age selection. Total diversity estimates from one million sequenced T cells were considered lower bounds and underestimates. Donor CMV infection status was unknown, potentially confounding age-related changes in expanded clonotypes. Conclusive comparison of naive and antigen-experienced compartments was prevented by the profiling of bulk unsorted PBMCs. Observed TCR beta diversity per million T cells fell roughly linearly with age, and a significant reduction was already apparent by age around 40. Observed TCR beta diversity correlated strongly with the percentage of naive T cells measured by flow cytometry.

Trimming takes 5 bases from V and 4 bases from J, and the germline ends sit 23 bases apart. Based on the germline V gene, the CDR1 and CDR2 sequences are SGHVS and FNYEAQ. From the cysteine up to the phenylalanine, the CDR3 has a length of 17 residues. Of all the DNA, just the CDR3 is kept, 51 bases in frame from base 1. The donors were roughly 40 Caucasian individuals from Russia, aged 6 to 90 years, who were systemically healthy. Ten milliliters of peripheral blood were collected from each donor into EDTA-treated Vacutainer tubes. Ficoll-Paque density-gradient centrifugation was used to isolate PBMCs, with at least 7 million per sample. Total RNA was extracted from PBMCs with Trizol reagent, with at least 6 micrograms obtained per sample. For every donor, flow cytometry on a PBMC aliquot measured the percentage of naive CD45RAhigh/CD27high T cells. With regard to this clonotype: Its antigen target is currently unknown. Nothing much larger sits one base from this clone, and base qualities are not available.

The receptor library was made with 5' RACE. Sequenced on an Illumina HiSeq 2500. A second PCR of about 6 to 12 cycles was run with a J-beta primer mix and a sample-barcoded 5' primer. A template-switch 5' adaptor carrying 12 random nucleotides introduced a unique molecular identifier onto each TCR beta cDNA molecule. Each sample yielded at least 2.5 million CDR3-containing paired-end reads. First-strand cDNA was synthesized from all RNA with the Mint cDNA synthesis kit, primed by a TRBC-specific oligonucleotide. After uracil-DNA glycosylase treatment, a first 18-cycle PCR used universal primers M1SS and BC2_uni_R on all cDNA. For the original study's pipeline: Each sample was normalized by randomly selecting 1 million high-quality reads, each carrying a distinct molecular identifier. Instead of being binned into consensus sequences, reads with shared molecular identifiers were discarded. MiTCR, with a Q25 quality threshold and the strictest error-elimination algorithm, was used for CDR3 identification, clonotype clustering and error correction. A nonparametric unseen species model using Euler transformation provided a lower-bound estimate of total TCR beta diversity. The raw public data were reprocessed by TCRdb itself: fastp quality trimming at Q25, MiXCR clonotype calling, in-frame beta chains only. Each entry merges the rows of one CDR3 protein and shows their most common DNA and genes. None of the V and J calls come from the authors' own analysis; TCRdb made them. The sample table contains about 930,000 distinct CDR3 sequences; only one count was recorded for 25% to 35% of them. The ten most abundant clones make up more than 8.5% of the sample.

A further study also used this sample, focusing on T cells of mothers and their children. The second study's authors report: Nine systemically healthy Caucasian individuals served as donors, namely three mothers together with their six children. cDNA synthesis used all of the extracted RNA, with approximately 1.6 ug of RNA in each 15 ul reaction. In the second PCR, the M1S primer introduced both the sample barcodes and 2-4 random nucleotides. Over 8 million TCR beta CDR3 reads were obtained for each mother, and some 3.1 million reads were obtained for each child. Thymic selection similarly shapes TCR recombination output in related and unrelated pairs, with minor effect from inherited differences. Normalized repertoire overlap was always slightly but never significantly higher in related than unrelated mother-child pairs. No persistent microchimeric T cell clones were found, with a detection sensitivity of 80 to 100 clones per million clonotypes. To look for features that set related mother-child pairs apart from unrelated individuals, the researchers ran deep NGS to compare the TCR beta repertoires of mothers and children. Mothers averaged roughly 40 +/- 4 years of age and children averaged approximately 12 +/- 4 years. After adapter ligation with NEBNext reagents, the libraries were sequenced on Illumina HiSeq 2000 with 100+100 nt paired-end reads. To avoid cross-contamination, the mother libraries and the child libraries were prepared a month apart and sequenced in separate runs. For each donor, between about 450,000 and 2,300,000 distinct TCR beta clonotypes were identified. Naive TCR beta clonotypes were estimated from low-frequency clonotypes matched to each donor's FACS-determined naive share, without sorting.

The source material was blood. The chain is assembled from TRBV7-6 and TRBJ1-1, with no confident D gene call. This clonotype originated in a woman aged 35 to 49 in good health. The CDR3 loop reads CASSQDGRLDVSTEAFF. The sequenced DNA is TGTGCCAGCAGCCAAGACGGGAGATTAGATGTGAGCACTGAAGCTTTCTTT.